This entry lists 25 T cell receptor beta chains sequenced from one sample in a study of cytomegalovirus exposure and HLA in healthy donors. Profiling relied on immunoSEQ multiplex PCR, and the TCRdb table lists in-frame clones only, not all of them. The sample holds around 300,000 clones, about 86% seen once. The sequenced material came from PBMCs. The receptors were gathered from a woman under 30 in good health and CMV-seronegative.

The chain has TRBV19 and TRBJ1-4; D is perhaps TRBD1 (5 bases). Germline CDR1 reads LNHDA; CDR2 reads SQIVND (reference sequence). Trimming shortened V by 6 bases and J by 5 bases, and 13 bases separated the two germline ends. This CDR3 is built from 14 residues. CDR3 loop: CASRMDTVNEKLFF. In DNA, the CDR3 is TGTGCCAGTAGGATGGACACGGTCAATGAAAAACTGTTTTTT.

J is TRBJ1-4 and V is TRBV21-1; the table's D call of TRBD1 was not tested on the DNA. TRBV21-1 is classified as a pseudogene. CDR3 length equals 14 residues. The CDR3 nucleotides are TGTGCCAGCAGCAACAGACAGGGCAATGAAAAACTGTTTTTT. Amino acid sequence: CASSNRQGNEKLFF.

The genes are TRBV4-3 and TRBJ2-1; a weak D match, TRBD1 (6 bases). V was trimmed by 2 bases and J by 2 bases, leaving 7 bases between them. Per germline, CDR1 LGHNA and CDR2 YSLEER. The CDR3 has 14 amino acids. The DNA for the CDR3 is TGCGCCAGCAGCCAAACAGGGCCCTACAATGAGCAGTTCTTC. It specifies CASSQTGPYNEQFF.

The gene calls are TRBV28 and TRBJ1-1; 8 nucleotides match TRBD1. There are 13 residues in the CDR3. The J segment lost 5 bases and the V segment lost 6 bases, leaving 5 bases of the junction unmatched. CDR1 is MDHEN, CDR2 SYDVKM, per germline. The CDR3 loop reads CASRIQGDTEAFF. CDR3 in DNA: TGTGCCAGCAGAATACAGGGGGATACTGAAGCTTTCTTT.

The CDR3 DNA reads TGTGCCTGGAACCTACAGGGGGACTATGGCTACACCTTC. Its protein is CAWNLQGDYGYTF. The chain couples TRBV30 to TRBJ1-2; 8 bases agree with TRBD1. J gave up 3 bases and V 4 bases, and 4 bases lay outside the gene matches. CDR3 length equals 13 residues. Germline V gene sequence: CDR1 GTSNPN, CDR2 SVGIG (reference sequence). The full variable domain, with the rest looked up from reference TRBV30 and TRBJ1-2, is SQTIHQWPATLVQPVGSPLSLECTVEGTSNPNLYWYRQAAGRGLQLLFYSVGIGQISSEVPQNLSASRPQDRQFILSSKKLLLSDSGFYLCAWNLQGDYGYTFGSGTRLTVV.

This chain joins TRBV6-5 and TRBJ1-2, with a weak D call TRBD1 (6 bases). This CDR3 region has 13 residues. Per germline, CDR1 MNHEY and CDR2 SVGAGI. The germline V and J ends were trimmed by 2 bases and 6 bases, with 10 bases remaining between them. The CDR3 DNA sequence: TGTGCCAGCAGTTACCAGGGGTGGGATGGCTACACCTTC. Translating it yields CASSYQGWDGYTF.

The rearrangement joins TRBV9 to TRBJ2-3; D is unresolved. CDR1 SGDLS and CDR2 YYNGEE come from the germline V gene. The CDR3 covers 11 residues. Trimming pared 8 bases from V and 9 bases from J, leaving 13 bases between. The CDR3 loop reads CASGDLFTQYF. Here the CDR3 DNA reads TGTGCCAGTGGCGACTTGTTCACGCAGTATTTT.

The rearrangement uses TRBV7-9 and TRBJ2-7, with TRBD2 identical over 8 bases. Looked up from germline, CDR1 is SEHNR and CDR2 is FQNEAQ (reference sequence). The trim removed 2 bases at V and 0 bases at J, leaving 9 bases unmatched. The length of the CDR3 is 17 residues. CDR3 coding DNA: TGTGCCAGCAGCTTACCGCCATTAGCGGGGAGCTCCTACGAGCAGTACTTC. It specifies CASSLPPLAGSSYEQYF.

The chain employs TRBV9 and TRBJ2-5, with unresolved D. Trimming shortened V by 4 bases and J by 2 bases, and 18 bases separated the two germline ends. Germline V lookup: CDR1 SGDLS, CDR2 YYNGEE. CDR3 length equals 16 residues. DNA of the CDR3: TGTGCCAGCAGCCCGTCAGGTTGGGCCACACAAGAGACCCAGTACTTC. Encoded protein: CASSPSGWATQETQYF.

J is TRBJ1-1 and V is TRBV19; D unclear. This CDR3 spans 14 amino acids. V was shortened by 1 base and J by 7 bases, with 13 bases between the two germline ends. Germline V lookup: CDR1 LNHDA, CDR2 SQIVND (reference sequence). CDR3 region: CASSIGPRGGEAFF. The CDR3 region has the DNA TGTGCCAGTAGTATAGGTCCCCGGGGAGGTGAAGCTTTCTTT. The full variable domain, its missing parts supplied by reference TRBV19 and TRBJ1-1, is DGGITQSPKYLFRKEGQNVTLSCEQNLNHDAMYWYRQDPGQGLRLIYYSQIVNDFQKGDIAEGYSVSREKKESFPLTVTSAQKNPTAFYLCASSIGPRGGEAFFGQGTRLTVV.

For the CDR3, the DNA is TGTGCCTGGTCCAGGAGGTCCGGGGAGCTGTTTTTT. It translates to CAWSRRSGELFF. J is TRBJ2-2 and V is TRBV30; maybe TRBD2 (5 bases). V lost 5 bases and J lost 6, with 10 bases in between. This CDR3 has 12 residues. CDR1 is GTSNPN, CDR2 SVGIG, per germline (reference sequence). Supplemented by reference TRBV30 and TRBJ2-2, the full variable domain reads SQTIHQWPATLVQPVGSPLSLECTVEGTSNPNLYWYRQAAGRGLQLLFYSVGIGQISSEVPQNLSASRPQDRQFILSSKKLLLSDSGFYLCAWSRRSGELFFGEGSRLTVL.

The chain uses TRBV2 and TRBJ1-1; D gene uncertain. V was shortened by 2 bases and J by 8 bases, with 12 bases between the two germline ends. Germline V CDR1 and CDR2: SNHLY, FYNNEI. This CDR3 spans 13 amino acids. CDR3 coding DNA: TGTGCCAGCAGTGAACATCAGGTGGGCGAAGCTTTCTTT. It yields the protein CASSEHQVGEAFF.

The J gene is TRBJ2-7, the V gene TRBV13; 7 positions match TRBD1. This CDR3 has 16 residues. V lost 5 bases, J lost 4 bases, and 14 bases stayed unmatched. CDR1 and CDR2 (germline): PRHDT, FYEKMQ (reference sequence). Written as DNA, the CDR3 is TGTGCCAGCAGCCAGAGGTATCAGGGGGTCTTGTACGAGCAGTACTTC. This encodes CASSQRYQGVLYEQYF. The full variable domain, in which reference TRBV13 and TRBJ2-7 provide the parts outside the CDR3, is AAGVIQSPRHLIKEKRETATLKCYPIPRHDTVYWYQQGPGQDPQFLISFYEKMQSDKGSIPDRFSAQQFSDYHSELNMSSLELGDSALYFCASSQRYQGVLYEQYFGPGTRLTVT.

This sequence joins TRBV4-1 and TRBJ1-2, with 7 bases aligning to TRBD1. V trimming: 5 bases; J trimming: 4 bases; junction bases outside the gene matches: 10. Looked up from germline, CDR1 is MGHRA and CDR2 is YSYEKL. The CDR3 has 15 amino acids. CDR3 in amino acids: CASSYVFAGGYGYTF. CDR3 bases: TGCGCCAGCAGCTACGTTTTTGCAGGGGGCTATGGCTACACCTTC.

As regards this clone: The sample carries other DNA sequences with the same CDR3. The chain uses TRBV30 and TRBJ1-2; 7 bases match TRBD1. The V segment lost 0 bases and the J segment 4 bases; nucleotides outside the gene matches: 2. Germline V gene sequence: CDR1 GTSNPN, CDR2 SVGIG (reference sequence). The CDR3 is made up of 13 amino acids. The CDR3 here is CAWSVGTAYGYTF. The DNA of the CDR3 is TGTGCCTGGAGTGTGGGGACAGCCTATGGCTACACCTTC.

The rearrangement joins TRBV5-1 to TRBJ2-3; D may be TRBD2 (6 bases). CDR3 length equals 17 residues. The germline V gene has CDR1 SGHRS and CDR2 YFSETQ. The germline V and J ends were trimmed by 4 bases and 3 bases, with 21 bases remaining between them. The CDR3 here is CASSVHRGTGGTDTQYF. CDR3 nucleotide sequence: TGCGCCAGCAGCGTACACCGGGGAACAGGAGGGACAGATACGCAGTATTTT.

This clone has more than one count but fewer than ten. This CDR3 is CAIQGITEAFF. Here the CDR3 DNA reads TGTGCCATCCAGGGTATCACTGAAGCTTTCTTT. The gene calls are TRBV28 and TRBJ1-1, with D possibly being TRBD1 (5 bases). V lost 10 bases, J lost 4 bases, and 10 bases lay in between. Germline V CDR1 and CDR2: MDHEN, SYDVKM. The length of the CDR3 is 11 residues. Together with reference TRBV28 and TRBJ1-1, the CDR3 gives the full variable domain: DVKVTQSSRYLVKRTGEKVFLECVQDMDHENMFWYRQDPGLGLRLIYFSYDVKMKEKGDIPEGYSVSREKKERFSLILESASTNQTSMYLCAIQGITEAFFGQGTRLTVV.

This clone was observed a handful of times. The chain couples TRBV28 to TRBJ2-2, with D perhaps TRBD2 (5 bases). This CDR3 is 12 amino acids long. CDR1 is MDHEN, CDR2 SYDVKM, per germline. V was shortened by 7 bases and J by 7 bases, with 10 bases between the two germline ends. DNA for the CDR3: TGTGCCAGCACCGTTGAGGGCGGGGAGCTGTTTTTT. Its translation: CASTVEGGELFF.

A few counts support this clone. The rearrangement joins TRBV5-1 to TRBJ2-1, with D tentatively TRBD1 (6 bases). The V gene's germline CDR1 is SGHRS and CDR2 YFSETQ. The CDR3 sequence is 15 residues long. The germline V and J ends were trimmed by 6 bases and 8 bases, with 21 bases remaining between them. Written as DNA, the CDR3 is TGCGCCAGCACCAAGACAGGTACTCTGGGAGATGAGCAGTTCTTC. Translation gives CASTKTGTLGDEQFF.

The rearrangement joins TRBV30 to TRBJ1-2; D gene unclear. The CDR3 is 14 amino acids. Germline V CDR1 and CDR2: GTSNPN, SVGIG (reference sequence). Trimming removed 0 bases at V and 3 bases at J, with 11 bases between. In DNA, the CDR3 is TGTGCCTGGAGTGTACTGAGAGGGCACTATGGCTACACCTTC. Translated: CAWSVLRGHYGYTF. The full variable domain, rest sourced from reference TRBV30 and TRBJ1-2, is SQTIHQWPATLVQPVGSPLSLECTVEGTSNPNLYWYRQAAGRGLQLLFYSVGIGQISSEVPQNLSASRPQDRQFILSSKKLLLSDSGFYLCAWSVLRGHYGYTFGSGTRLTVV.

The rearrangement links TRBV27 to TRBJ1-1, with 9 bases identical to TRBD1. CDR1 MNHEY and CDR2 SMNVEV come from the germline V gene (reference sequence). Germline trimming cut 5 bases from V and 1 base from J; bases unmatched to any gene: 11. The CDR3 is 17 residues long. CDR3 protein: CASSPWTGAERNTEAFF. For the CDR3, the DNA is TGTGCCAGCAGTCCTTGGACAGGGGCCGAAAGGAACACTGAAGCTTTCTTT.

The CDR3 sequence: CASSSDRNTQYF. The CDR3 DNA follows: TGTGCCAGCAGCTCAGACAGGAATACGCAGTATTTT. This chain uses TRBV7-3 with TRBJ2-3, with D maybe TRBD1 (6 bases). The CDR3 is made up of 12 amino acids. V gave up 4 bases and J gave up 7 bases, with 9 bases separating them. Germline lookup yields CDR1 SGHTA and CDR2 FQGTGA.

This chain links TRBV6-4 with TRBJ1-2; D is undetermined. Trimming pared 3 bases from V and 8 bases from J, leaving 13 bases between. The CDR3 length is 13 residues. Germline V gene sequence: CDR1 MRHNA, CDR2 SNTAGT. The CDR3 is CASSERVFQGYTF. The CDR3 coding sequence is TGTGCCAGCAGTGAGAGGGTCTTCCAGGGCTACACCTTC.

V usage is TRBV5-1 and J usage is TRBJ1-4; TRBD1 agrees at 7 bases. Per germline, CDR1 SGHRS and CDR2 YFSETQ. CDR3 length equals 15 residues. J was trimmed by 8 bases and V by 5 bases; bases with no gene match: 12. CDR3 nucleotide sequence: TGCGCCAGCAGTACCCCGGGACAGAAAGGGGAAAAACTGTTTTTT. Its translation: CASSTPGQKGEKLFF.

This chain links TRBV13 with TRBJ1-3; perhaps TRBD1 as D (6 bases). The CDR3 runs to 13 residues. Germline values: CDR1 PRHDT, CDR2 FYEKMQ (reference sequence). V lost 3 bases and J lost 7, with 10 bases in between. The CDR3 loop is CASSLRQGNTIYF. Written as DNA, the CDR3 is TGTGCCAGCAGCTTGCGGCAGGGGAACACCATATATTTT.